What follows are 29 T cell receptor beta chains derived from one specimen sequenced in a study of regulatory T cells in long-lasting Graves disease (dated by TCRdb to 2020 to 2022). Libraries were built with multiplex PCR. TCRdb names Illumina HiSeq 4000 as the instrument used. TCR beta libraries were built with iRepertoire HTBI primers and Arm-PCR amplification of CDR3 regions. TCRdb reran the public reads through fastp at Q25 and MiXCR, keeping productive beta chains. Duplicate CDR3 protein sequences are folded into a single record with the most common DNA and genes. In all, the sample holds hundreds of thousands of distinct CDR3 sequences, and less than 25% of those were seen once. Around 20% of the sample comes from the top ten. According to the study, the label for this sample's time point signals: persistent/refractory GD, antithyroid drugs over 5 years with positive TRAb. For both TCR sequencing and RNA sequencing, RNA was extracted from PBMCs in TRIzol.

The sequenced sample was peripheral blood mononuclear cells (PBMCs), obtained when the disease was refractory, from a patient treated with antithyroid drugs. These TCRs come from a female donor with Graves disease.

This clonotype was counted ten times or more. V is TRBV12-3 or TRBV12-4 and J is TRBJ2-7, with D possibly called TRBD1 or TRBD2 (6 bases each). With 5 bases removed from V and 0 bases from J, the gap between germline ends came to 17 bases. The CDR3 is 16 residues long. The CDR3 here is CASSRGGSAPSYEQYF. The DNA for the CDR3 is TGTGCCAGCAGTCGAGGGGGGAGCGCACCCTCCTACGAGCAGTACTTC.

This clonotype was detected a few times. This chain uses TRBV5-6 with TRBJ1-2; D is possibly TRBD1 (5 bases). Trimming stripped 5 bases from V and 7 bases from J, with 15 bases between. This CDR3 has 13 amino acids. Germline-derived CDR1 and CDR2 are SGHDT and YYEEEE. The DNA for the CDR3 is TGTGCCAGCAGTCCGGAAAGGGGCAGTGGCTACACCTTC. It is translated as CASSPERGSGYTF.

This clonotype was seen once. The J gene is TRBJ2-2, the V gene TRBV27; TRBD2 aligns across 15 bases. The CDR3 totals 19 residues. V gave up 3 bases and J gave up 7 bases; unmatched junction bases: 12. CDR1 and CDR2 (germline): MNHEY, SMNVEV (reference sequence). CDR3 nucleotide sequence: TGTGCCAGCAGTTTTCTTGGACTAGCGGGAGGGCCGAGATACGGGGAGCTGTTTTTT. It encodes CASSFLGLAGGPRYGELFF.

This clonotype has ten or more counts. The V and J genes are TRBV15 and TRBJ1-4, with D possibly being TRBD1 (5 bases). Germline lookup yields CDR1 LNHNV and CDR2 YYDKDF (reference sequence). Trimming removed 0 bases at V and 5 bases at J, with 10 bases between. The CDR3 totals 15 residues. Here the CDR3 reads CATSRDEQANEKLFF. The DNA of the CDR3 is TGTGCCACCAGCAGAGATGAACAGGCCAATGAAAAACTGTTTTTT.

The V gene is TRBV19, the J gene TRBJ2-2, with 9 positions matching TRBD2. Germline trimming cut 6 bases from V and 5 bases from J; bases unmatched to any gene: 1. This CDR3 has 13 amino acids. Germline V gene lookup returns CDR1 LNHDA and CDR2 SQIVND (reference sequence). The CDR3 reads CASRTSGTGELFF. Written as DNA, the CDR3 is TGTGCCAGTAGGACTAGCGGAACCGGGGAGCTGTTTTTT.

This clonotype was detected only a few times. This sequence joins TRBV20-1 and TRBJ2-7; 10 nucleotides match TRBD2. Germline V gives CDR1 DFQATT, CDR2 SNEGSKA (reference sequence). The CDR3 is made up of 10 amino acids. In DNA form, the CDR3 reads TGCAGGGCCTTCGGGACTAGCGAATACTTC. Its protein product is CRAFGTSEYF.

This clonotype came up many times. This sequence joins TRBV12-5 and TRBJ1-2; D unclear. V shed 5 bases and J shed 0 bases, with 10 bases lying between them. The CDR3 is 14 residues long. From germline, CDR1 is LGHNT and CDR2 FRNRAP. The CDR3: CASGHLTANYGYTF. DNA for the CDR3: TGTGCTAGTGGTCACCTCACAGCTAACTATGGCTACACCTTC.

This clonotype was recorded many times. This chain connects TRBV7-2 to TRBJ2-5, with 8 bases fitting TRBD1. The J segment lost 5 bases and the V segment lost 1 base, leaving 6 bases of the junction unmatched. The length of the CDR3 is 15 residues. Germline CDR1 reads SGHTA; CDR2 reads FQGNSA. In nucleotides, the CDR3 is TGTGCCAGCAGCTTAGAAGCCAGGGGGCGTGAGACCCAGTACTTC. Amino acids: CASSLEARGRETQYF.

In its sample, this clonotype was seen a few times. The chain uses TRBV29-1 and TRBJ1-3; D possibly corresponds to TRBD1 (5 bases). CDR1 SQVTM and CDR2 ANQGSEA come from the germline V gene. There are 14 residues in the CDR3. The V and J ends lost 8 bases and 0 bases respectively, with 14 bases between them. CDR3 sequence: CSSQRGSSGNTIYF. CDR3 in DNA: TGCAGCTCCCAGCGGGGCTCCTCTGGAAACACCATATATTTT.

This clonotype was counted at least ten times. The chain is built from TRBV12-3 or TRBV12-4 and TRBJ1-1, with a possible D match to TRBD1 (5 bases). Trimming removed 3 bases at V and 4 bases at J, with 9 bases between. The CDR3 spans 13 residues. The CDR3 loop reads CASSLGPGTEAFF. The CDR3 DNA reads as TGTGCCAGCAGTTTGGGGCCGGGCACTGAAGCTTTCTTT.

This clonotype was seen more than once but under ten times. J is TRBJ2-6 and V is TRBV20-1; no clear D gene. CDR1 and CDR2 from the germline V gene are DFQATT and SNEGSKA (reference sequence). The CDR3 is made up of 13 amino acids. V lost 4 bases to trimming and J lost 2 bases, with 6 bases between them. CDR3 in amino acids: CSAISPGANVLTF. The CDR3 DNA reads as TGCAGTGCTATATCCCCTGGGGCCAACGTCCTGACTTTC.

The sample holds a few counts of this clonotype. The V gene is TRBV12-3 or TRBV12-4, the J gene TRBJ2-2; D not resolved. The CDR3 is 14 residues long. V was pared by 6 bases and J by 6 bases, with 14 bases between. This CDR3 is CASRRDGVAGELFF. As DNA, the CDR3 is TGTGCCAGCAGACGCGATGGGGTGGCCGGGGAGCTGTTTTTT.

To note about this clonotype: A much larger clonotype is one base distant, so this may be a read error. This chain joins TRBV7-8 and TRBJ2-5, with D possibly being TRBD1 (6 bases). Germline loops: CDR1 SGHVS, CDR2 FQNEAQ. The CDR3 is made up of 14 amino acids. The ends were cut back, 1 base at V and 6 bases at J, with 12 bases in the middle. In nucleotides, the CDR3 is TGTGCCAGCAGCTTAGTAGGGGGAATGAAGACCCAGTACTTC. It yields the protein CASSLVGGMKTQYF.

There are many counts of this clonotype. At one end, the junction sequence differs from germline, possibly due to a read error. The chain is built from TRBV7-2 and TRBJ2-7; 11 bases match TRBD2. Germline-derived CDR1 and CDR2 are SGHTA and FQGNSA. CDR3 size: 15 residues. CDR3: CASSVAGGPPYEQYF. The CDR3 region has the DNA TGTGCCAGCAGCGTAGCGGGAGGGCCGCCCTACGAGCAGTACTTC.

This clonotype occurred a few times. The V and J genes are TRBV24-1 and TRBJ2-7; no firm D call. CDR3 length: 16 residues. Per the germline V gene, CDR1 is KGHDR and CDR2 is SFDVKD. V was clipped by 1 base and J by 3 bases, with 15 bases between them. DNA for the CDR3: TGTGCCACCAGTGATTTAGGCGTAAACGGTAACTACGAGCAGTACTTC. Protein product: CATSDLGVNGNYEQYF.

Only a few counts were recorded for this clonotype. This chain links TRBV19 with TRBJ1-1; weak D call: TRBD1 (5 bases). Germline-derived CDR1 and CDR2 are LNHDA and SQIVND (reference sequence). The CDR3 extends over 14 amino acids. V was shortened by 10 bases and J by 4 bases, with 19 bases between the two germline ends. The CDR3 DNA follows: TGTGCCACCCGTGGGGCGGCGGTTAGCACTGAAGCTTTCTTT. Translated: CATRGAAVSTEAFF. Complete variable domain (other parts from reference TRBV19 and TRBJ1-1): DGGITQSPKYLFRKEGQNVTLSCEQNLNHDAMYWYRQDPGQGLRLIYYSQIVNDFQKGDIAEGYSVSREKKESFPLTVTSAQKNPTAFYLCATRGAAVSTEAFFGQGTRLTVV.

This clonotype was counted at least ten times. This chain links TRBV2 with TRBJ2-7; unclear D gene. CDR1 SNHLY and CDR2 FYNNEI come from the germline V gene. The CDR3 is made up of 14 amino acids. V was clipped by 6 bases and J by 3 bases, with 15 bases between them. The CDR3 nucleotides read TGTGCCAGCAGAGTCCTGGAACAAAACTACGAGCAGTACTTC. Encoded protein: CASRVLEQNYEQYF.

This clonotype came up a few times. CDR3 amino acids: CASSLSPLAYNEQFF. CDR3 in DNA: TGTGCCAGCAGTTTAAGCCCGCTCGCATACAATGAGCAGTTCTTC. J is TRBJ2-1 and V is TRBV28; the D is unclear. Germline-derived CDR1 and CDR2 are MDHEN and SYDVKM. The CDR3 totals 15 residues. Trimming stripped 2 bases from V and 4 bases from J, with 12 bases between.

The V and J genes are TRBV7-9 and TRBJ1-2; D unclear. CDR1 is SEHNR, CDR2 FQNEAQ, per germline (reference sequence). The ends were cut back, 5 bases at V and 6 bases at J, with 16 bases in the middle. The CDR3 is 14 amino acids. The CDR3 here is CASSPRSGLHGYTF. CDR3 nucleotides: TGTGCCAGCAGCCCACGGAGTGGGCTGCATGGCTACACCTTC.

This clonotype came up many times. The CDR3 is CASSVNMGEAFF. The CDR3 DNA is TGTGCCAGCAGTGTAAATATGGGTGAAGCTTTCTTT. The chain couples TRBV6-1 to TRBJ1-1; D not resolved. With 4 bases removed from V and 7 bases from J, the gap between germline ends came to 10 bases. The germline CDR1 and CDR2 sequences are MNHNS and SASEGT. CDR3 size: 12 residues.

In its sample, this clonotype was seen many times. The chain employs TRBV20-1 and TRBJ2-4, with D possibly being TRBD1 (5 bases). Deletions cut 0 bases from V and 0 bases from J, with 12 bases between. The CDR3 is 16 residues long. CDR1 and CDR2 (germline): DFQATT, SNEGSKA (reference sequence). CDR3 bases: TGCAGTGCTAGAGACTGGACAAGACTAGCCAAAAACATTCAGTACTTC. Its protein product is CSARDWTRLAKNIQYF.

This clonotype was seen more than once but under ten times. The V and J genes are TRBV30 and TRBJ1-2, with unresolved D. From germline, CDR1 is GTSNPN and CDR2 SVGIG (reference sequence). The CDR3 is made up of 14 amino acids. Trimming cost V 2 bases and J 4 bases, with 14 bases left between them. CDR3 coding DNA: TGTGCCTGGAGTCAAATCGGACGGTCCTATGGCTACACCTTC. Translating gives CAWSQIGRSYGYTF.

This clonotype showed up many times. V usage is TRBV27 and J usage is TRBJ2-5, with 7 bases that match TRBD1. The J segment lost 7 bases and the V segment lost 0 bases, leaving 8 bases of the junction unmatched. Germline V gene lookup returns CDR1 MNHEY and CDR2 SMNVEV (reference sequence). The CDR3 has 15 amino acids. CDR3 residues: CASSLSQTGSGTQYF. DNA of the CDR3: TGTGCCAGCAGTTTATCGCAGACAGGGTCGGGGACCCAGTACTTC.

A few counts support this clonotype. The genes are TRBV4-3 and TRBJ2-5; no clear D gene. The CDR3 runs to 14 residues. Germline V gives CDR1 LGHNA, CDR2 YSLEER. Trimming took off 0 bases at V and 1 base at J, with 6 bases between the two ends. In DNA, the CDR3 is TGCGCCAGCAGCCAAGACCCTCTCCAAGAGACCCAGTACTTC. Translated, it gives CASSQDPLQETQYF.

This clonotype showed up just a few times. Written as DNA, the CDR3 is TGTGCCAGCAGTTTTGCCCTTGGAGCTCGTGGCTACACCTTC. It translates to CASSFALGARGYTF. The chain has TRBV28 and TRBJ1-2; no reliable D call. V was shortened by 3 bases and J by 7 bases, with 15 bases between the two germline ends. The CDR3 consists of 14 residues. In germline, CDR1 is MDHEN, CDR2 SYDVKM.

V and J are TRBV29-1 and TRBJ2-7, with TRBD1 matching over 7 bases. V trimming: 7 bases; J trimming: 3 bases; junction bases outside the gene matches: 6. The CDR3 runs 12 residues. Germline CDR1 and CDR2: SQVTM and ANQGSEA. The CDR3 region is CSAGGQVYEQYF. The CDR3, as DNA: TGCAGCGCCGGTGGACAGGTCTACGAGCAGTACTTC.

Remarks on this clonotype: This may come from a read error, since a much larger clone is one base off. The J gene is TRBJ1-2, the V gene TRBV3-1; TRBD1 matches 7 bases. CDR1 LGHDT and CDR2 YNNKEL come from the germline V gene (reference sequence). The CDR3 runs to 15 residues. This chain's CDR3 is CASSQRQGESYGCTF. CDR3 nucleotide sequence: TGTGCCAGCAGCCAACGACAGGGAGAAAGCTATGGCTGCACCTTC.

Remarks on this clonotype: A far more abundant clone sits one base away, making this likely a read error. The chain recombines TRBV3-1 with TRBJ1-1, with 7 bases matching TRBD1. There are 14 residues in the CDR3. With V trimmed by 4 bases and J by 3 bases, 5 bases remained unmatched. Germline V gene sequence: CDR1 LGHDT, CDR2 YNNKEL (reference sequence). CDR3 in DNA: TGTGCCAGCAGCCGGGGACAGCTGGACACTGAAGCTTTCTTT. It is translated as CASSRGQLDTEAFF.

Many counts were recorded for this clonotype. The chain links TRBV7-9 to TRBJ2-5; 7 bases align to TRBD2. The ends lost 6 bases at V and 0 bases at J; junction bases unmatched: 4. The CDR3 has 14 amino acids. CDR1 and CDR2 (germline): SEHNR, FQNEAQ (reference sequence). CDR3 in amino acids: CASRRAGYQETQYF. As DNA, the CDR3 is TGTGCCAGCAGGAGAGCGGGGTACCAAGAGACCCAGTACTTC.